One sample yielded the 9 T cell receptor beta chains listed below, sequenced in a study of blood T cell repertoires in COVID-19. Produced via immunoSEQ multiplex PCR; TCRdb's table is partial and in-frame only. The table includes over 80,000 clones, approximately 91% detected once. The sequencing input was peripheral blood. The receptors were sampled from a woman older than 75 with acute or convalescent COVID-19.

The V gene is TRBV20-1, the J gene TRBJ2-3, with TRBD2 matching 9 bases. This CDR3 is built from 16 residues. Trimming at V came to 3 bases and at J to 4 bases, leaving 11 bases not matched to a gene. Looked up from germline, CDR1 is DFQATT and CDR2 is SNEGSKA (reference sequence). The CDR3 sequence: CSASAAPSGGSDTQYF. CDR3 in DNA: TGCAGTGCTAGTGCCGCCCCCAGCGGGGGGTCAGATACGCAGTATTTT.

CDR3 region: CASLYRGGSNQPQHF. The CDR3 bases are TGTGCCAGCCTCTACCGGGGTGGGAGCAATCAGCCCCAGCATTTT. The chain employs TRBV19 and TRBJ1-5, with D unclear. V shed 9 bases and J shed 1 base, with 16 bases lying between them. The CDR3 extends over 15 amino acids. Germline V gene data show CDR1 as LNHDA and CDR2 as SQIVND (reference sequence).

The V and J genes are TRBV3-1 (or the pseudogene TRBV3-2) and TRBJ2-7, with D uncertain. Germline V gene data show CDR1 as LGHDT and CDR2 as YNNKEL (reference sequence). Between the trimmed V and J ends, which lost 3 bases and 4 bases, there was a span of 10 bases. The CDR3 has 13 residues. CDR3 nucleotide sequence: TGTGCCAGCAGCCATAGAGGCGAGTACGAGCAGTACTTC. Its protein is CASSHRGEYEQYF.

This rearrangement joins TRBV6-1 to TRBJ2-1; 10 positions match TRBD2. With V trimmed by 3 bases and J by 2 bases, 4 bases remained unmatched. Germline CDR1 and CDR2: MNHNS and SASEGT. The CDR3 is 16 residues long. CDR3 bases: TGTGCCAGCAGTGACCACCTAGCGGGGGCCTACAATGAGCAGTTCTTC. This gives the protein CASSDHLAGAYNEQFF.

About this clone: Other nucleotide sequences in the sample specify the same CDR3. This rearrangement joins TRBV6-5 to TRBJ1-1, with D uncertain. Germline CDR1 reads MNHEY; CDR2 reads SVGAGI. V was pared by 3 bases and J by 7 bases, with 6 bases between. The CDR3 length is 11 residues. The CDR3 protein is CASSYYGEAFF. The CDR3 bases are TGTGCCAGCAGTTATTACGGTGAAGCTTTCTTT.

V usage is TRBV7-9 and J usage is TRBJ2-3; the match to TRBD1 covers 8 bases. The V and J ends lost 4 bases and 5 bases, in that order; junction bases with no gene match: 5. CDR1 is SEHNR and CDR2 is FQNEAQ in the germline V gene (reference sequence). The CDR3 is 14 residues long. The CDR3 sequence is CASSYRQGQDTQYF. The CDR3 nucleotides are TGTGCCAGCAGCTACCGACAGGGGCAAGATACGCAGTATTTT.

This chain connects TRBV7-9 to TRBJ1-4, with 7 bases identical to TRBD1. The CDR3 is made up of 18 amino acids. J was trimmed by 1 base and V by 0 bases; bases with no gene match: 8. Germline V gene data show CDR1 as SEHNR and CDR2 as FQNEAQ (reference sequence). The CDR3, as DNA: TGTGCCAGCAGCTTAGCCCTCACAGGGACAGTAACTAATGAAAAACTGTTTTTT. This translates into CASSLALTGTVTNEKLFF.

This chain joins TRBV7-3 and TRBJ2-1, with D perhaps matching TRBD1 (6 bases). The V gene's germline CDR1 is SGHTA and CDR2 FQGTGA. This CDR3 has 15 amino acids. V lost 5 bases to trimming and J lost 6 bases, with 17 bases between them. CDR3 protein: CASSPPGAPRNEQFF. The CDR3 DNA sequence: TGTGCCAGCAGCCCCCCAGGGGCCCCGCGCAATGAGCAGTTCTTC.

V and J are TRBV6-2 or TRBV6-3 and TRBJ2-5; 11 bases are a match to TRBD1. Trimming took 6 bases from V and 4 from J; bases not matched to a gene: 7. The CDR3 spans 15 residues. In germline, CDR1 is MNHEY, CDR2 SVGEGT. For the CDR3, the DNA is TGTGCCAGCAGCCGCGGGACAGGGGGATCAGAGACCCAGTACTTC. Amino acids: CASSRGTGGSETQYF.